This T cell receptor (beta chain) emerged from a study of blood T cell repertoires in COVID-19. The method was immunoSEQ multiplex PCR; TCRdb's version includes in-frame clones alone and lacks a portion of them. The table includes roughly 180,000 clones, 70% to 90% detected once. Germline loops: CDR1 LGHDT, CDR2 YNNKEL (reference sequence). The V segment lost 0 bases and the J segment 0 bases; nucleotides outside the gene matches: 12. The CDR3 totals 21 residues. The rearrangement links TRBV3-1 (or the pseudogene TRBV3-2) to TRBJ1-5, with TRBD1 matching over 12 bases. This receptor was taken from a woman in her fifties or sixties who had recovered from COVID-19. The material sequenced was PBMCs or T cells enriched from blood (not recorded which). CDR3 nucleotides: TGTGCCAGCAGCCAAGATACAGGAGGGACAGGGGGCTCTTATAGCAATCAGCCCCAGCATTTT. Protein: CASSQDTGGTGGSYSNQPQHF.